Each of the 5 T cell receptor beta chains below was sequenced from the same sample in a study of shared clonotypes between healthy human individuals. Assay used: immunoSEQ multiplex PCR; TCRdb lists only in-frame clones, some missing. The sample has 1,500,000 or so clones, less than 99% seen once. Sequenced material: naive CD4+ T cells sorted from blood. Sample subset: CD45RA+ positively selected. The receptor set was obtained from a man aged 25 to 40 in good health.

V usage is TRBV7-2 and J usage is TRBJ2-2; tentatively, D is TRBD1 or TRBD2 (6 bases each). Germline lookup yields CDR1 SGHTA and CDR2 FQGNSA. The CDR3 is 17 amino acids. Trimming cost V 3 bases and J 1 base, with 15 bases left between them. CDR3 nucleotide sequence: TGTGCCAGCAGCTTGGCGGGGACAAGACTGAACACCGGGGAGCTGTTTTTT. Its translation: CASSLAGTRLNTGELFF.

The chain links TRBV5-1 to TRBJ2-7; TRBD1 matches 8 bases. V gave up 4 bases and J gave up 2 bases; unmatched junction bases: 8. The CDR3 is 15 amino acids. Germline CDR1 and CDR2: SGHRS and YFSETQ. The CDR3 DNA reads as TGCGCCAGCAGCGACTTACAGGGGGACCCCTACGAGCAGTACTTC. It encodes CASSDLQGDPYEQYF.

This chain connects TRBV9 to TRBJ2-3, with TRBD2 matching over 9 bases. This CDR3 comprises 15 residues. The ends lost 3 bases at V and 6 bases at J; junction bases unmatched: 8. CDR1 SGDLS and CDR2 YYNGEE come from the germline V gene. CDR3: CASSDAGGFMDTQYF. The CDR3 nucleotides read TGTGCCAGCAGCGACGCGGGAGGGTTCATGGATACGCAGTATTTT.

A note on this clone: Other DNA sequences in the same sample also yield this CDR3. The V gene is TRBV28, the J gene TRBJ2-7, with TRBD1 identical over 8 bases. There are 13 residues in the CDR3. CDR1 MDHEN and CDR2 SYDVKM come from the germline V gene. Losses at the gene ends were 5 bases for V and 3 bases for J; bases not matched to a gene: 3. The CDR3 spells CASSSGQGYEQYF. The CDR3 DNA follows: TGTGCCAGCAGTAGCGGACAGGGCTACGAGCAGTACTTC.

This chain links TRBV5-4 with TRBJ2-7, with D unclear. The V end was cut by 3 bases, the J end by 3 bases, with 10 bases between. There are 13 residues in the CDR3. CDR1 is SGHNT and CDR2 is YYREEE in the germline V gene (reference sequence). Here the CDR3 DNA reads TGTGCCAGCAGCTCCGGGTCTCGCTACGAGCAGTACTTC. Translated: CASSSGSRYEQYF.